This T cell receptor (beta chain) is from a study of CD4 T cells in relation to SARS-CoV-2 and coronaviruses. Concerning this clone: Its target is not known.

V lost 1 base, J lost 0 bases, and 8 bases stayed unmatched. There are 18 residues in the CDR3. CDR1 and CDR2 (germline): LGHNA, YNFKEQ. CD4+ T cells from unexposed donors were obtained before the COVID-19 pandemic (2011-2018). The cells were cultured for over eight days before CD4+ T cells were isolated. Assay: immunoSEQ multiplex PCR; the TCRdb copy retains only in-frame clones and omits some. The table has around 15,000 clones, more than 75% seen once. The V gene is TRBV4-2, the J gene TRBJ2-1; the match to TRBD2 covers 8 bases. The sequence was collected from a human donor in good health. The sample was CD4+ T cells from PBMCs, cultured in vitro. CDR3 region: CASSQGDSGMASYNEQFF. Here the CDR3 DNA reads TGTGCCAGCAGCCAAGGCGATAGCGGGATGGCCTCCTACAATGAGCAGTTCTTC.